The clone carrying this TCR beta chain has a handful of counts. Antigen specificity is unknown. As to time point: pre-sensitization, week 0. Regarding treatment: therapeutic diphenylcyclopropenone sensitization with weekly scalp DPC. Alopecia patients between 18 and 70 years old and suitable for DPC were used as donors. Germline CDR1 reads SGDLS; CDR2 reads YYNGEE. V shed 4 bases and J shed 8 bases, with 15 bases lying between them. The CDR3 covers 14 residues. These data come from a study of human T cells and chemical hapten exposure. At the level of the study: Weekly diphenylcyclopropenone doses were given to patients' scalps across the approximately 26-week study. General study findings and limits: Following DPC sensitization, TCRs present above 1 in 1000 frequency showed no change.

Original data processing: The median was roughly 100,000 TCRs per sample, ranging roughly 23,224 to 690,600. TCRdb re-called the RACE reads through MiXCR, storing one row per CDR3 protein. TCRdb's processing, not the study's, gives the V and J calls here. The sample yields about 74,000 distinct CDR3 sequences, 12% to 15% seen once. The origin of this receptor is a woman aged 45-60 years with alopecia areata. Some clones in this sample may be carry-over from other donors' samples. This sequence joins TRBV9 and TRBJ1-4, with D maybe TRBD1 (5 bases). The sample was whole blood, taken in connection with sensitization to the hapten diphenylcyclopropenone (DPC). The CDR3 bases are TGTGCCAGCAGCCCGGGGCAGGAGGGAGAAAAACTGTTTTTT. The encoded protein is CASSPGQEGEKLFF.